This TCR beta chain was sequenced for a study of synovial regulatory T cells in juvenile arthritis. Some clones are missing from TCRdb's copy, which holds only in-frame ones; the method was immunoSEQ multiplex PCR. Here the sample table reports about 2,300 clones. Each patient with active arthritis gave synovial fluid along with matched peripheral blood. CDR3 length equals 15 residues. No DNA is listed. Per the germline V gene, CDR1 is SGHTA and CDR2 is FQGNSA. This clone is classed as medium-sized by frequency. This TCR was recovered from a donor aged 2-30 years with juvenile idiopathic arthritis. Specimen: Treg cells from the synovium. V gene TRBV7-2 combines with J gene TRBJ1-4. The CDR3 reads CASSLARETNEKLFF.